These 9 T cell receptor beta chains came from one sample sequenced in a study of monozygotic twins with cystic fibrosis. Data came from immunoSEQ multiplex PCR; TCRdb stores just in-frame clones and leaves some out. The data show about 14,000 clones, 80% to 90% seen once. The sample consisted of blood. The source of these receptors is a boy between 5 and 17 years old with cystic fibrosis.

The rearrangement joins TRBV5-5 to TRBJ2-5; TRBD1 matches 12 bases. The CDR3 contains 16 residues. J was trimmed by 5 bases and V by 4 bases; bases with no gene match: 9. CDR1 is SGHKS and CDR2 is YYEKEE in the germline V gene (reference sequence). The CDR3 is CASSPTGTGGGETQYF. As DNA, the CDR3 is TGTGCCAGCAGCCCTACCGGGACAGGGGGCGGGGAGACCCAGTACTTC.

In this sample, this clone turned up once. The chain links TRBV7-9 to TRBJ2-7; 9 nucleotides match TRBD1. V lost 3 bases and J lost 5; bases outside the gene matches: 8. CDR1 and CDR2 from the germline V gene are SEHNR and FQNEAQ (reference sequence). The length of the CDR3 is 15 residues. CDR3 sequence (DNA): TGTGCCAGCAGCTTGGGGGGGACAGGGTCCCACGAGCAGTACTTC. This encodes CASSLGGTGSHEQYF.

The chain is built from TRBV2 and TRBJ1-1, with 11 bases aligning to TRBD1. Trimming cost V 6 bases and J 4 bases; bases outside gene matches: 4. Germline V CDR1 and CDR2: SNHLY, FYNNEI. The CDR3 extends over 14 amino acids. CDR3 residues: CASRKGTGGTEAFF. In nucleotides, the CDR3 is TGTGCCAGCAGAAAGGGGACAGGGGGCACTGAAGCTTTCTTT.

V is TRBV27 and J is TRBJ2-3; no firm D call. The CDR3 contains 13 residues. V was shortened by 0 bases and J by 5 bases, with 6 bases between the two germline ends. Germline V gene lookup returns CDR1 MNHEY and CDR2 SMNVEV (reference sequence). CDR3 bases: TGTGCCAGCAGTTTATCGAATGGAGATACGCAGTATTTT. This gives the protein CASSLSNGDTQYF.

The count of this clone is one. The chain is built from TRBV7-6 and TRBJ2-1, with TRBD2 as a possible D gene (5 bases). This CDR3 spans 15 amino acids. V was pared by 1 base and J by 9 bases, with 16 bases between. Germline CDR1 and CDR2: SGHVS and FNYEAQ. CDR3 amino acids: CASSLGSFRGVEQFF. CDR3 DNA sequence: TGTGCCAGCAGCTTAGGTAGCTTCCGGGGAGTTGAGCAGTTCTTC.

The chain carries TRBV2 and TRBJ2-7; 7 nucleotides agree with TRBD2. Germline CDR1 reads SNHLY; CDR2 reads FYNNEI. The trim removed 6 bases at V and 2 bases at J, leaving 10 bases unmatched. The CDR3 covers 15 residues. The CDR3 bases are TGTGCCAGCAGCGACGCTAGCGGATTAACCTACGAGCAGTACTTC. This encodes CASSDASGLTYEQYF.

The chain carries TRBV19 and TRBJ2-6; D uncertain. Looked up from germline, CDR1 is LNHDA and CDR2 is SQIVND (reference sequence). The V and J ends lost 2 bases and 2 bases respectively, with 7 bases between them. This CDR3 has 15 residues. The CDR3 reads CASSIRAAGANVLTF. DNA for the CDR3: TGTGCCAGTAGTATAAGGGCCGCTGGGGCCAACGTCCTGACTTTC.

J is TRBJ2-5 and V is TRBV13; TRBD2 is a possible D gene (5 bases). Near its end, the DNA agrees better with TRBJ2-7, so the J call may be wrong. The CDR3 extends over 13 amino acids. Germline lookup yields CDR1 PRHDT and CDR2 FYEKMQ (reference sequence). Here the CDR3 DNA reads TGTGCCAGCAGCTGGGCGAGCGGCTACGAGCAGTACTTC. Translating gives CASSWASGYEQYF.

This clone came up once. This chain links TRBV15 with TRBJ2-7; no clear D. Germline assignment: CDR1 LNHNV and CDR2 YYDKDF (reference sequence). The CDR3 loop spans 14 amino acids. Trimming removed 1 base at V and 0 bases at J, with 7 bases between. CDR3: CATSRGTYSYEQYF. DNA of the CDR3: TGTGCCACCAGCAGAGGGACGTACTCCTACGAGCAGTACTTC.